The source of this T cell receptor beta chain is a study of beta chain features in type 1 diabetes. cDNA synthesis used the whole RNA isolate, giving expressed TCRB sequences. The data were produced by immunoSEQ multiplex PCR, yet TCRdb's version contains in-frame clones alone and is incomplete. The table has more than 200,000 clones, roughly 17% seen once. The study's findings and limits: VDJ junctions sequenced from type 1 diabetes patients showed fewer insertions and more deletions. Patients with Type 1 diabetes showed moderately but significantly shorter TCRB CDR3s in all four CD4+ subsets.

This CDR3 contains 12 residues. The trim removed 5 bases at V and 5 bases at J, leaving 2 bases unmatched. The germline V gene has CDR1 SEHNR and CDR2 FQNEAQ (reference sequence). A word on this clone: Its target is unknown.

This receptor was obtained from a man aged 25-40 years with type 1 diabetes. The chain employs TRBV7-9 and TRBJ2-7; 8 bases are a match to TRBD1. Sequenced: naive CD4+ T cells from blood. CDR3 in amino acids: CASSMTGDEQYF. Here the CDR3 DNA reads TGTGCCAGCAGCATGACAGGGGACGAGCAGTACTTC.